This TCR beta chain was obtained from a study of blood T cell repertoires in COVID-19. CDR1 is MNHEY and CDR2 is SVGAGI in the germline V gene. CDR3 length: 13 residues. With 5 bases clipped from V and 5 bases from J, the junction kept 4 bases outside the gene matches. The data were produced by immunoSEQ multiplex PCR, yet TCRdb's version contains in-frame clones alone and is incomplete. The sample yields roughly 240,000 clones, around four fifths seen once. The origin of this receptor is a man between 60 and 75 years old who had recovered from COVID-19. This chain links TRBV6-5 with TRBJ2-5; 8 bases agree with TRBD1. The sequencing sample was made of peripheral blood. This CDR3 reads CASSLDRAETQYF. The CDR3 region has the DNA TGTGCCAGCAGTCTGGACAGGGCTGAGACCCAGTACTTC.